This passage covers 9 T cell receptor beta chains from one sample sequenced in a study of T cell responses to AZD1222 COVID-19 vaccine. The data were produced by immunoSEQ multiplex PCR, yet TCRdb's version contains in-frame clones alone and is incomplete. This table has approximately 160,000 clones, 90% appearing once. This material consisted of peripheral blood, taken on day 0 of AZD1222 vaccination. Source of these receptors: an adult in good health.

The CDR3 nucleotides read TGTGCCAGCAGCTTAGGGGGGGGTCCCTACGAGCAGTACTTC. Amino acids: CASSLGGGPYEQYF. The V gene is TRBV7-6, the J gene TRBJ2-7; TRBD2 matches 7 bases. CDR3 length: 14 amino acids. With V trimmed by 1 base and J by 2 bases, 2 bases remained unmatched. Germline CDR1 and CDR2: SGHVS and FNYEAQ.

The CDR3 nucleotides are TGTGCCAGCACCGGGGGGGGGCGGAATCAGCCCCAGCATTTT. It encodes CASTGGGRNQPQHF. The rearrangement links TRBV7-8 to TRBJ1-5; TRBD1 is a possible D gene (6 bases). Germline V gives CDR1 SGHVS, CDR2 FQNEAQ. This CDR3 comprises 14 residues. V was cut by 7 bases and J by 4 bases, with 14 bases left in between.

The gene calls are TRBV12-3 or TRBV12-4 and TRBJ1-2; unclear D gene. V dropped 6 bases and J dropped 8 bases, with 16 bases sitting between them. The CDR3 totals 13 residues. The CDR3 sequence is CASRPLRMGGYTF. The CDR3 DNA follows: TGTGCCAGCAGACCGCTCAGAATGGGGGGCTACACCTTC.

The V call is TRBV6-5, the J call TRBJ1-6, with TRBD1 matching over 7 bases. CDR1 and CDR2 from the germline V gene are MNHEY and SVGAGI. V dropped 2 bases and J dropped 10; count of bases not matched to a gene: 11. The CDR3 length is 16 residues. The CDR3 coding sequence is TGTGCCAGCAGTTACGGGGGACAGCAGGTTAAGTCACCCCTCCACTTT. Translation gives CASSYGGQQVKSPLHF.

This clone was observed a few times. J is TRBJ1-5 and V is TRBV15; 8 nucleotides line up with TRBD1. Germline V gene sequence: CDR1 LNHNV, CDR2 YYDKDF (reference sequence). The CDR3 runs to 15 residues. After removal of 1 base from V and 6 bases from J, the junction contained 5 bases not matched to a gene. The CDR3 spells CATSRVDRAIQPQHF. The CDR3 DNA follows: TGTGCCACCAGCAGAGTGGACAGGGCTATTCAGCCCCAGCATTTT.

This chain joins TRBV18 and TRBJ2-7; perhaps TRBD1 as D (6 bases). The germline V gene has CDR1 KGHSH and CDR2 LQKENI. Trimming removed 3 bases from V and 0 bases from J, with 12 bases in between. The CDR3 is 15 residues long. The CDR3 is CASSPPGQLSYEQYF. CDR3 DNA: TGTGCCAGCTCACCTCCCGGACAGCTCTCCTACGAGCAGTACTTC.

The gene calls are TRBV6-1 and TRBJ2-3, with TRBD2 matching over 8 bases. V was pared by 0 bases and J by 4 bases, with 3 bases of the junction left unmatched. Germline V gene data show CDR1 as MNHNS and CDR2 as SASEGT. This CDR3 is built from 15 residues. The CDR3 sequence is CASSEARGGADTQYF. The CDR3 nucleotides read TGTGCCAGCAGTGAAGCCCGGGGGGGGGCAGATACGCAGTATTTT.

CDR3 sequence: CASSSRQLRNTEAFF. CDR3 bases: TGTGCCAGCAGCTCCCGACAGCTACGGAACACTGAAGCTTTCTTT. This chain joins TRBV7-9 and TRBJ1-1; D possibly corresponds to TRBD1 (5 bases). CDR1 and CDR2 (germline): SEHNR, FQNEAQ (reference sequence). V was cut by 4 bases and J by 1 base, with 13 bases left in between. This CDR3 has 15 residues.

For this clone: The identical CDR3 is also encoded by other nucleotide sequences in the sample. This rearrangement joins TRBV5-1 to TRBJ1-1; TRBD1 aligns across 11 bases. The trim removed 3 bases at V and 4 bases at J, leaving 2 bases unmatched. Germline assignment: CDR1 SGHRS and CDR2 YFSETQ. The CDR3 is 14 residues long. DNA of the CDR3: TGCGCCAGCAGCTCCGGGACAGGGGGCACTGAAGCTTTCTTT. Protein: CASSSGTGGTEAFF.